Listed here is a single T cell receptor (beta chain). Its cognate antigen is unknown. The sample comes from a study of T cell responses to AZD1222 COVID-19 vaccine. The repertoire was sequenced with immunoSEQ multiplex PCR; TCRdb's copy has only in-frame clones and lacks some. Of 99,000 or so clones in the sample, about 89% were seen once. Regarding the study as a whole: Samples come after the peak T cell response, not at day 14. Reports indicate that nearly half of spike-specific TCRs are directed at unmutated variant regions. Clonal diversity was possibly underestimated, and the donors were mostly white British, with more females.

The CDR3 sequence is 15 residues long. The germline V gene encodes CDR1 SGHKS and CDR2 YYEKEE (reference sequence). V was pared by 2 bases and J by 3 bases, with 12 bases between. The sample here was peripheral blood, taken on day 0 of AZD1222 vaccination. The chain joins TRBV5-5 to TRBJ2-1; no clear D gene. The clonotype originates from an adult in good health. Written as DNA, the CDR3 is TGTGCCAGCAGCTTTTCGGAGATGAGCTACAATGAGCAGTTCTTC. It codes for CASSFSEMSYNEQFF.